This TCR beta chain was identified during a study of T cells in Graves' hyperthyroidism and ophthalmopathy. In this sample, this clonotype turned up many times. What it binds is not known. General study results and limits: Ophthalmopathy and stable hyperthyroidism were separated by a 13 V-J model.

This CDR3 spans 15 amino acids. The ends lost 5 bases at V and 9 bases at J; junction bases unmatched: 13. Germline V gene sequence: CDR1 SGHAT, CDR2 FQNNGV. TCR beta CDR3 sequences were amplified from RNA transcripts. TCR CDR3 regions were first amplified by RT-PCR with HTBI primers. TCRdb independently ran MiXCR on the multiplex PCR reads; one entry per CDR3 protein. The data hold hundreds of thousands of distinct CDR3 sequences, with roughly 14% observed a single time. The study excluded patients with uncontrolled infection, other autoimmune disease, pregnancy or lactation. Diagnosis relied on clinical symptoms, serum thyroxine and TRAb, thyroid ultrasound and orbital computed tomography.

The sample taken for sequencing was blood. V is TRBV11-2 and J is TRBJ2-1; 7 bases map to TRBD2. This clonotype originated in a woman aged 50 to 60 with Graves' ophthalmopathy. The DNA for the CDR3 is TGTGCCAGCAGCCGCGCTCGGGCGGGAGTAGTTGAGCAGTTCTTC. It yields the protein CASSRARAGVVEQFF.